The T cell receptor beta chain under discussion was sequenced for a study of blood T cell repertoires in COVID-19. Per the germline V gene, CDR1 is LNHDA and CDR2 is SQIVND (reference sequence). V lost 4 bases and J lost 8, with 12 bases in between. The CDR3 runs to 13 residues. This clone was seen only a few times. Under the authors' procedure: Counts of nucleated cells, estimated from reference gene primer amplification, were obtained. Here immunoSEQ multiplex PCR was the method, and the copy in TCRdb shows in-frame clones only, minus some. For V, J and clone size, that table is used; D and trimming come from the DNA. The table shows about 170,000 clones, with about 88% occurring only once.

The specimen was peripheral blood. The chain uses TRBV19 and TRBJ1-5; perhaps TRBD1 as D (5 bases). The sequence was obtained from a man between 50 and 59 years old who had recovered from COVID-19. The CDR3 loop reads CASSRGREEPQHF. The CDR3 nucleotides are TGTGCCAGTAGTAGGGGCCGAGAGGAGCCCCAGCATTTT.